These 14 T cell receptor beta chains were all obtained from the same sample, sequenced in a study of PD-1 blockade in classical Hodgkin lymphoma. This table comes from immunoSEQ multiplex PCR, and its TCRdb copy is limited to in-frame clones, with some not included. The sample includes 100,000 or so clones, approximately 90% seen only once; the top ten take under 8%. Each of the patients experienced relapse following autologous stem cell transplantation, and their brentuximab vedotin exposure differed. The sequences come from peripheral blood mononuclear cells (PBMCs), collected before the second cycle of nivolumab. These TCRs come from a human donor with classical Hodgkin lymphoma.

This clone has just a few counts. This chain links TRBV30 with TRBJ2-3; perhaps TRBD1 as D (6 bases). CDR3 length equals 14 residues. V was pared by 3 bases and J by 0 bases, with 10 bases between. Germline V gene data show CDR1 as GTSNPN and CDR2 as SVGIG (reference sequence). As DNA, the CDR3 is TGTGCCTGGAGGGTGGGACATAGCACAGATACGCAGTATTTT. It yields the protein CAWRVGHSTDTQYF.

This chain links TRBV7-3 with TRBJ2-2, with TRBD1 matching 8 bases. The germline gives CDR1 SGHTA, CDR2 FQGTGA. The ends lost 6 bases at V and 1 base at J; junction bases unmatched: 4. The CDR3 loop spans 15 amino acids. The CDR3: CASRPGTGNTGELFF. In DNA form, the CDR3 reads TGTGCCAGCAGACCCGGGACAGGGAACACCGGGGAGCTGTTTTTT.

The V gene is TRBV10-2, the J gene TRBJ2-2; 8 bases match TRBD2. Germline values: CDR1 WSHSY, CDR2 SAAADI. V trimming: 5 bases; J trimming: 2 bases; junction bases outside the gene matches: 10. The CDR3 is 17 amino acids. The CDR3 nucleotides read TGCGCCAGCAGTCGAACGGGGGGGCAACCCAACACCGGGGAGCTGTTTTTT. This translates into CASSRTGGQPNTGELFF.

The chain employs TRBV7-6 and TRBJ2-7; D remains unclear. This CDR3 region has 14 residues. Germline V lookup: CDR1 SGHVS, CDR2 FNYEAQ. Trimming left V 5 bases short and J 3 bases short, with 14 bases between. In nucleotides, the CDR3 is TGTGCCAGCAGCCCTACGGCGGATTACTACGAGCAGTACTTC. Protein sequence: CASSPTADYYEQYF.

The CDR3 nucleotides are TGTGCCAGCAGCGCCTCACGGGTCGGGACGATCTTGGCAACTAATGAAAAACTGTTTTTT. This sequence encodes CASSASRVGTILATNEKLFF. The chain joins TRBV9 to TRBJ1-4, with D tentatively TRBD1 (5 bases). The germline gives CDR1 SGDLS, CDR2 YYNGEE. Between the trimmed V and J ends, which lost 3 bases and 0 bases, there was a span of 24 bases. The CDR3 is made up of 20 amino acids.

This rearrangement joins TRBV19 to TRBJ1-5; D is ambiguous. CDR3 length equals 14 residues. Trimming stripped 5 bases from V and 5 bases from J, with 13 bases between. CDR1 is LNHDA and CDR2 is SQIVND in the germline V gene (reference sequence). This CDR3 is CASSLSARDQPQHF. DNA of the CDR3: TGTGCCAGTAGTTTGTCAGCTCGGGATCAGCCCCAGCATTTT.

This clone is a singleton in its sample. The chain recombines TRBV6-6 with TRBJ1-6; no reliable D call. The CDR3 sequence is 16 residues long. Trimming pared 0 bases from V and 0 bases from J, leaving 6 bases between. CDR1 and CDR2 (germline): MNHNY, SVGAGI (reference sequence). CDR3 bases: TGTGCCAGCAGTTACTCGACAAGCTCCTATAATTCACCCCTCCACTTT. This codes for CASSYSTSSYNSPLHF.

The chain carries TRBV27 and TRBJ1-6; D remains unclear. Germline lookup yields CDR1 MNHEY and CDR2 SMNVEV (reference sequence). Between the trimmed V and J ends, which lost 5 bases and 5 bases, there was a span of 10 bases. The CDR3 spans 14 residues. This chain's CDR3 is CASSTRRDNSPLHF. As DNA, the CDR3 is TGTGCCAGCAGTACCCGGAGGGATAATTCACCCCTCCACTTT.

The V gene is TRBV5-5, the J gene TRBJ1-5; a weak D match, TRBD1 (5 bases). Per the germline V gene, CDR1 is SGHKS and CDR2 is YYEKEE (reference sequence). Deletions cut 5 bases from V and 7 bases from J, with 19 bases between. The CDR3 has 15 residues. CDR3 nucleotides: TGTGCCAGCAGACTAGGGGCAGGGACGAACCAGCCCCAGCATTTT. The encoded protein is CASRLGAGTNQPQHF.

The J gene is TRBJ2-2, the V gene TRBV7-9; no clear D gene. The CDR3 runs 14 residues. The V gene's germline CDR1 is SEHNR and CDR2 FQNEAQ (reference sequence). V lost 4 bases to trimming and J lost 3 bases, with 9 bases between them. CDR3 sequence: CASSYGFHTGELFF. CDR3 DNA sequence: TGTGCCAGCAGCTATGGCTTTCACACCGGGGAGCTGTTTTTT.

The V and J genes are TRBV7-9 and TRBJ1-4; D perhaps matches TRBD1 (6 bases). Germline-derived CDR1 and CDR2 are SEHNR and FQNEAQ (reference sequence). V dropped 5 bases and J dropped 5 bases, with 12 bases sitting between them. CDR3 length: 14 residues. This CDR3 reads CASSPGGFNEKLFF. CDR3 nucleotides: TGTGCCAGCAGCCCCGGGGGCTTCAATGAAAAACTGTTTTTT.

V usage is TRBV9 and J usage is TRBJ2-7, with D hard to call. V was trimmed by 0 bases and J by 2 bases, leaving 12 bases between them. Germline CDR1 reads SGDLS; CDR2 reads YYNGEE. The CDR3 runs 15 residues. The CDR3 sequence: CASSVEPTLPYEQYF. The CDR3 nucleotides are TGTGCCAGCAGCGTAGAACCTACCCTACCCTACGAGCAGTACTTC. Full variable domain (rest looked up from reference TRBV9 and TRBJ2-7): DSGVTQTPKHLITATGQRVTLRCSPRSGDLSVYWYQQSLDQGLQFLIQYYNGEERAKGNILERFSAQQFPDLHSELNLSSLELGDSALYFCASSVEPTLPYEQYFGPGTRLTVT.

The chain uses TRBV11-3 and TRBJ2-2; tentative D call: TRBD2 (6 bases). The V end was cut by 7 bases, the J end by 9 bases, with 21 bases between. Looked up from germline, CDR1 is SGHNT and CDR2 is YENEEA. The CDR3 covers 15 residues. CDR3 sequence (DNA): TGTGCCAGCAATACAGAAGCGGGCCCCGTCAGGGAGCTGTTTTTT. This translates into CASNTEAGPVRELFF.

The chain combines TRBV6-4 with TRBJ2-1; 10 bases are a match to TRBD1. This CDR3 has 15 residues. V shed 6 bases and J 7 bases; nucleotides not matched to a gene: 9. Per the germline V gene, CDR1 is MRHNA and CDR2 is SNTAGT. The CDR3 DNA reads TGTGCCAGCAGCCCCGGGACAGGGGATGGAAATGAGCAGTTCTTC. Translated: CASSPGTGDGNEQFF.